This T cell receptor (beta chain) was recovered during a study of beta chain features in type 1 diabetes. In the study overall: Cell yields, gender and age were similar in healthy donors and patients.

This CDR3 has 17 residues. V gave up 6 bases and J gave up 1 base; unmatched junction bases: 5. Germline CDR1 is LGHNT and CDR2 is FRNRAP. TCRB transcripts that were expressed got sequenced, as all of the isolated RNA had been reverse transcribed. The table came from immunoSEQ multiplex PCR; TCRdb's copy has only in-frame clones and leaves some out. The sample carries 80,000 to 90,000 clones, 25% to 35% recorded once. General observations from the study: Insertions were fewer and deletions more numerous at VDJ junctions in type 1 diabetes patients. A closer apparent resemblance between naive, central memory and Treg TCRB repertoires was seen in patients than in healthy donors.

A word on this clone: As yet, its antigen is unknown.

Sequencing input: stem cell memory CD4+ T cells from blood. The chain recombines TRBV12-5 with TRBJ2-6; 11 bases are a match to TRBD2. The sequence was obtained from a woman under 30 in good health. CDR3 protein: CASGTGLAGSGANVLTF. DNA for the CDR3: TGTGCTAGTGGCACCGGACTAGCGGGTTCTGGGGCCAACGTCCTGACTTTC.